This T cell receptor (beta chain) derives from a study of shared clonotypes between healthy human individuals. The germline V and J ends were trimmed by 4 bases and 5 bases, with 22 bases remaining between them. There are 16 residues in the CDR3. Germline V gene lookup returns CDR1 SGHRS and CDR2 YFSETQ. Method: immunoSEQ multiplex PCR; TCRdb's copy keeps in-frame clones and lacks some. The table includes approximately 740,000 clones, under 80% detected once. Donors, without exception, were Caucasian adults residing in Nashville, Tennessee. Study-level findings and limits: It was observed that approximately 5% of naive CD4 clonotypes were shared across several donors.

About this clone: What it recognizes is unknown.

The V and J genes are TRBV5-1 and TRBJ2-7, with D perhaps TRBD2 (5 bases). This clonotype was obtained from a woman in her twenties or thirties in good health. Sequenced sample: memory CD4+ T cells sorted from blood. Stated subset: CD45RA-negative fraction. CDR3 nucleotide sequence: TGCGCCAGCAGCCTAATCTCTCCCGGGGTCCGTCACGAGCAGTACTTC. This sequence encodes CASSLISPGVRHEQYF.